The 20 T cell receptor beta chains listed next were all sequenced from one sample in a study of T cells after yellow fever vaccination. A single record per CDR3 protein comes from TCRdb applying MiXCR to the 5' RACE reads. The sample carries 500,000 to 650,000 distinct CDR3 sequences, 10% to 15% recorded once. The material was PBMCs, obtained on the day of the yellow fever booster vaccination. The receptors stem from a young man who received the YFV17D yellow fever vaccine.

The V call is TRBV27, the J call TRBJ2-7, with a weak D call TRBD2 (5 bases). Germline CDR1 and CDR2: MNHEY and SMNVEV (reference sequence). V lost 6 bases and J lost 2, with 17 bases in between. The CDR3 has 15 residues. In DNA form, the CDR3 reads TGTGCCAGCAGCTACGACCAGGACGGGACCTACGAGCAGTACTTC. As protein: CASSYDQDGTYEQYF.

The chain employs TRBV20-1 and TRBJ1-1, with a weak D call TRBD1 (6 bases). CDR3 size: 14 residues. CDR1 and CDR2 from the germline V gene are DFQATT and SNEGSKA (reference sequence). V was shortened by 5 bases and J by 1 base, with 14 bases between the two germline ends. The CDR3 loop reads CSAGVGHENTEAFF. The CDR3 nucleotides read TGCAGTGCTGGGGTGGGACACGAGAACACTGAAGCTTTCTTT.

The V gene is TRBV20-1, the J gene TRBJ2-1; D call uncertain. CDR3 length: 12 amino acids. Per the germline V gene, CDR1 is DFQATT and CDR2 is SNEGSKA (reference sequence). Trimming removed 3 bases at V and 8 bases at J, with 11 bases between. CDR3: CSARSWSYEQFF. The CDR3 DNA is TGCAGTGCTAGGAGCTGGAGCTATGAGCAGTTCTTC.

This clonotype was observed a handful of times. The chain couples TRBV7-9 to TRBJ2-7; TRBD2 is a possible D gene (5 bases). There are 12 residues in the CDR3. Per germline, CDR1 SEHNR and CDR2 FQNEAQ (reference sequence). Trimming pared 11 bases from V and 2 bases from J, leaving 13 bases between. In DNA, the CDR3 is TGTGCCTGCTCCGCGACTACCTACGAGCAGTACTTC. It translates to CACSATTYEQYF.

In its sample, this clonotype was seen many times. This chain links TRBV15 with TRBJ2-5; D unclear. The CDR3 is made up of 15 amino acids. Deletions cut 0 bases from V and 4 bases from J, with 12 bases between. Germline V gene data show CDR1 as LNHNV and CDR2 as YYDKDF (reference sequence). In nucleotides, the CDR3 is TGTGCCACCAGCAGAGATGGGGTGCTTCGAGAGACCCAGTACTTC. Translation: CATSRDGVLRETQYF.

This chain links TRBV7-9 with TRBJ2-5, with TRBD2 as a possible D gene (6 bases). Trimming stripped 1 base from V and 0 bases from J, with 12 bases between. CDR3 length equals 16 residues. The germline CDR1 and CDR2 sequences are SEHNR and FQNEAQ (reference sequence). The CDR3 reads CASSLVVLAYQETQYF. The CDR3 nucleotides are TGTGCCAGCAGCTTAGTAGTGCTAGCGTACCAAGAGACCCAGTACTTC.

Ten or more counts support this clonotype. This sequence joins TRBV11-2 and TRBJ2-2; the match to TRBD2 covers 9 bases. The CDR3 runs to 16 residues. CDR1 and CDR2 from the germline V gene are SGHAT and FQNNGV. Trimming at V came to 5 bases and at J to 1 base, leaving 5 bases not matched to a gene. The CDR3 sequence is CASSGSGRMNTGELFF. The DNA of the CDR3 is TGTGCCAGCAGCGGTAGCGGGAGAATGAACACCGGGGAGCTGTTTTTT.

V is TRBV2 and J is TRBJ1-2; TRBD1 is a possible D gene (6 bases). CDR1 and CDR2 (germline): SNHLY, FYNNEI. V was pared by 8 bases and J by 5 bases, with 12 bases between. The length of the CDR3 is 12 residues. This chain's CDR3 is CASRRTEYGYTF. In DNA, the CDR3 is TGTGCCAGCCGACGGACAGAGTATGGCTACACCTTC.

The J gene is TRBJ2-2, the V gene TRBV5-1; D gene uncertain. The V end was cut by 1 base, the J end by 1 base, with 8 bases between. The CDR3 runs 15 residues. Germline CDR1 SGHRS, CDR2 YFSETQ. In DNA form, the CDR3 reads TGCGCCAGCAGCTTGTCTGAGGAGAACACCGGGGAGCTGTTTTTT. Translated: CASSLSEENTGELFF.

This clonotype has at least ten counts. The V and J genes are TRBV7-2 and TRBJ2-7; 10 bases are a match to TRBD2. CDR3 size: 15 residues. The V gene's germline CDR1 is SGHTA and CDR2 FQGNSA. The junction had 3 bases not matched to a gene; V was cut back by 4 bases and J by 0 bases. CDR3 sequence: CASSYSSGSSYEQYF. CDR3 bases: TGTGCCAGCAGCTACTCTAGCGGGAGCTCCTACGAGCAGTACTTC.

The genes are TRBV20-1 and TRBJ1-5, with a possible D match to TRBD1 (5 bases). V was trimmed by 1 base and J by 1 base, leaving 11 bases between them. CDR1 and CDR2 (germline): DFQATT, SNEGSKA (reference sequence). The CDR3 is 15 residues long. CDR3 coding DNA: TGCAGTGCTAGAGCCTGGGACTTAAGCAATCAGCCCCAGCATTTT. This gives the protein CSARAWDLSNQPQHF.

This clonotype has a handful of counts. The J gene is TRBJ2-5, the V gene TRBV7-9; D perhaps matches TRBD1 (5 bases). The CDR3 has 15 residues. Trimming shortened V by 3 bases and J by 2 bases, and 13 bases separated the two germline ends. CDR1 is SEHNR, CDR2 FQNEAQ, per germline (reference sequence). CDR3 in DNA: TGTGCCAGCAGCTTGCGCTTGACAGCTCAAGAGACCCAGTACTTC. This gives the protein CASSLRLTAQETQYF.

This chain links TRBV11-2 with TRBJ2-5, with TRBD2 matching over 12 bases. The germline CDR1 and CDR2 sequences are SGHAT and FQNNGV. The V segment lost 1 base and the J segment 1 base; nucleotides outside the gene matches: 4. The CDR3 is made up of 17 amino acids. The CDR3 loop is CASSLGLAGDLQETQYF. CDR3 in DNA: TGTGCCAGCAGCTTAGGACTAGCGGGAGACCTCCAAGAGACCCAGTACTTC.

The rearrangement uses TRBV7-2 and TRBJ2-2; a weak D match, TRBD1 (5 bases). Trimming removed 1 base from V and 6 bases from J, with 12 bases in between. The CDR3 has 15 amino acids. CDR1 is SGHTA and CDR2 is FQGNSA in the germline V gene. Written as DNA, the CDR3 is TGTGCCAGCAGCTTAGAGTTAGGGGAATCCGGGGAGCTGTTTTTT. This encodes CASSLELGESGELFF.

This rearrangement joins TRBV29-1 to TRBJ1-5; tentatively, D is TRBD1 (5 bases). V was shortened by 4 bases and J by 6 bases, with 19 bases between the two germline ends. The CDR3 runs to 15 residues. The germline gives CDR1 SQVTM, CDR2 ANQGSEA. DNA for the CDR3: TGCAGCGTTGCGAGTGGGGCAGGGCGTAGTCAGCCCCAGCATTTT. It specifies CSVASGAGRSQPQHF.

The CDR3 sequence is CASSITGGILSTDTQYF. The CDR3 nucleotides are TGTGCCAGCAGTATTACGGGTGGAATACTTAGCACAGATACGCAGTATTTT. The V and J genes are TRBV7-2 and TRBJ2-3; D not resolved. The CDR3 contains 17 residues. Trimming took 6 bases from V and 0 from J, leaving 19 bases between them. Germline V gene lookup returns CDR1 SGHTA and CDR2 FQGNSA.

This clonotype has a handful of counts. The chain employs TRBV7-2 and TRBJ2-2; D remains ambiguous. V shed 4 bases and J shed 3 bases, with 12 bases lying between them. Germline-derived CDR1 and CDR2 are SGHTA and FQGNSA. This CDR3 spans 15 amino acids. DNA for the CDR3: TGTGCCAGCAGCTCGAGGAGAGGAGACACCGGGGAGCTGTTTTTT. It codes for CASSSRRGDTGELFF.

This clonotype was found a few times. The rearrangement uses TRBV3-1 and TRBJ1-1; 10 nucleotides agree with TRBD1. J gave up 4 bases and V 6 bases, and 8 bases lay outside the gene matches. The germline V gene encodes CDR1 LGHDT and CDR2 YNNKEL (reference sequence). The CDR3 has 15 amino acids. Here the CDR3 reads CASRPPGQGTTEAFF. The CDR3 nucleotides are TGTGCCAGCAGACCTCCGGGACAGGGGACCACTGAAGCTTTCTTT.

This chain links TRBV18 with TRBJ2-1; D gene ambiguous. With 1 base removed from V and 3 bases from J, the gap between germline ends came to 10 bases. The CDR3 extends over 15 amino acids. Germline values: CDR1 KGHSH, CDR2 LQKENI. This CDR3 is CASSPRRIDYNEQFF. In nucleotides, the CDR3 is TGTGCCAGCTCACCACGTCGAATTGACTACAATGAGCAGTTCTTC.

There are a few counts of this clonotype. The rearrangement uses TRBV5-6 and TRBJ2-7; a possible D gene is TRBD2 (5 bases). The CDR3 has 13 residues. CDR1 and CDR2 from the germline V gene are SGHDT and YYEEEE. Between the trimmed V and J ends, which lost 2 bases and 6 bases, there was a span of 12 bases. This chain's CDR3 is CASSFKRAVEQYF. The DNA of the CDR3 is TGTGCCAGCAGCTTCAAGAGGGCGGTCGAGCAGTACTTC.